This T cell receptor beta chain was captured in a study of blood T cell repertoires in COVID-19. This table comes from immunoSEQ multiplex PCR, and its TCRdb copy is limited to in-frame clones, with some not included. This sample has 200,000 to 250,000 clones, with approximately 80% found just once. The V gene's germline CDR1 is ENHRY and CDR2 SYGVKD. CDR3 length equals 12 residues. V was clipped by 3 bases and J by 5 bases, with 6 bases between them. This clone has more than one count but fewer than ten. Source material: peripheral blood. The source is a woman between 55 and 75 years old who had recovered from COVID-19. V and J are TRBV10-3 and TRBJ2-3, with D possibly matching TRBD2 (6 bases). DNA for the CDR3: TGTGCCATCAGTGACGGGGGAGATACGCAGTATTTT. Encoded protein: CAISDGGDTQYF.